Listed here are 5 T cell receptor beta chains from one sample, sequenced in a study of shared clonotypes between healthy human individuals. The protocol was immunoSEQ multiplex PCR, while the TCRdb copy is restricted to in-frame clones and leaves out a portion. In the table there are about a million clones, more than 75% of which are singletons. The sequenced material came from memory CD4+ T cells sorted from blood. Described subset: CD45RA-negative fraction. These receptors were collected from a man aged 18 to 30 in good health.

This clone came up a few times. The chain joins TRBV14 to TRBJ2-7; D perhaps matches TRBD1 (6 bases). The CDR3 totals 13 residues. The germline gives CDR1 SGHDN, CDR2 FVKESK. Deletions cut 4 bases from V and 0 bases from J, with 7 bases between. The CDR3 loop is CASSLRGSYEQYF. As DNA, the CDR3 is TGTGCCAGCAGCCTCAGGGGCTCCTACGAGCAGTACTTC. Supplemented by reference TRBV14 and TRBJ2-7, the full variable domain reads EAGVTQFPSHSVIEKGQTVTLRCDPISGHDNLYWYRRVMGKEIKFLLHFVKESKQDESGMPNNRFLAERTGGTYSTLKVQPAELEDSGVYFCASSLRGSYEQYFGPGTRLTVT.

This chain's CDR3 is CASREGLSSGNTIYF. DNA of the CDR3: TGTGCCAGCAGGGAGGGCCTCAGCTCTGGAAACACCATATATTTT. The rearrangement links TRBV7-9 to TRBJ1-3; D is undetermined. The CDR3 is made up of 15 amino acids. Trimming stripped 6 bases from V and 0 bases from J, with 12 bases between. Germline CDR1 and CDR2: SEHNR and FQNEAQ (reference sequence).

In regard to this clone: One base away lies a much larger clone, so this may be a sequencing read error. The same CDR3 arises from other DNA sequences in this sample as well. The chain carries TRBV7-9 and TRBJ1-1; a possible D gene is TRBD1 (5 bases). Trimming stripped 5 bases from V and 1 base from J, with 8 bases between. Germline CDR1 is SEHNR and CDR2 is FQNEAQ (reference sequence). CDR3 length equals 13 residues. For the CDR3, the DNA is TGTGCCAGCAGCCTACAGGAGAACACTGAAGCTTTCTTT. It codes for CASSLQENTEAFF.

V and J are TRBV19 and TRBJ1-2; TRBD1 is a possible D gene (5 bases). There are 14 residues in the CDR3. Per the germline V gene, CDR1 is LNHDA and CDR2 is SQIVND (reference sequence). Trimming cost V 7 bases and J 4 bases, with 16 bases left between them. The CDR3 nucleotides are TGTGCCAGTACCCCCCAGGGTAACGGCTATGGCTACACCTTC. Protein sequence: CASTPQGNGYGYTF.

The chain uses TRBV7-3 and TRBJ2-7, with D unresolved. CDR1 and CDR2 (germline): SGHTA, FQGTGA. Deletions cut 5 bases from V and 3 bases from J, with 11 bases between. The CDR3 is made up of 13 amino acids. CDR3 DNA: TGTGCCAGCAGCCGTATGGCAAACTACGAGCAGTACTTC. The encoded protein is CASSRMANYEQYF.